This entry concerns a single T cell receptor (beta chain). Its antigen is not known. This sample was taken from a study of T cell responses to AZD1222 COVID-19 vaccine. Study summary: Second doses that came at about 4 or about 12 weeks were put together.

V dropped 4 bases and J dropped 2 bases, with 8 bases sitting between them. Germline V CDR1 and CDR2: MNHEY, SVGAGI. The CDR3 length is 13 residues. General study points: Spike-specific TCR repertoires showed rising breadth and depth after two AZD1222 doses. After the peak T cell response, and only then, were repertoires sampled.

Method: immunoSEQ multiplex PCR; TCRdb's copy keeps in-frame clones and lacks some. The table records more than 150,000 clones, around 92% of them present only once. J is TRBJ1-1 and V is TRBV6-5; unclear D gene. The TCR comes from an adult in good health. This sample comprised peripheral blood, obtained on day 0 of AZD1222 vaccination. The CDR3 coding sequence is TGTGCCAGCAGTTCTCAAGAAAACACTGAAGCTTTCTTT. It specifies CASSSQENTEAFF.